This entry is about one T cell receptor (beta chain). The sample originates from a study of control samples from healthy donors and cancer patients. Assay: immunoSEQ multiplex PCR; the TCRdb copy retains only in-frame clones and omits some. The sample comprises 130,000 to 150,000 clones, roughly nine tenths of which are singletons, and more than 4% rests with the top ten. V was cut by 0 bases and J by 8 bases, with 17 bases left in between. Germline CDR1 and CDR2: LGHNA and YSLEER. The CDR3 consists of 16 residues. The TCR was taken from a man aged 25 to 45 in good health. The V and J genes are TRBV4-3 and TRBJ2-1; D remains ambiguous. Sample: blood. In DNA, the CDR3 is TGCGCCAGCAGCCAAGATGGGCGGTCCACGGCCCATGAGCAGTTCTTC. It is translated as CASSQDGRSTAHEQFF.